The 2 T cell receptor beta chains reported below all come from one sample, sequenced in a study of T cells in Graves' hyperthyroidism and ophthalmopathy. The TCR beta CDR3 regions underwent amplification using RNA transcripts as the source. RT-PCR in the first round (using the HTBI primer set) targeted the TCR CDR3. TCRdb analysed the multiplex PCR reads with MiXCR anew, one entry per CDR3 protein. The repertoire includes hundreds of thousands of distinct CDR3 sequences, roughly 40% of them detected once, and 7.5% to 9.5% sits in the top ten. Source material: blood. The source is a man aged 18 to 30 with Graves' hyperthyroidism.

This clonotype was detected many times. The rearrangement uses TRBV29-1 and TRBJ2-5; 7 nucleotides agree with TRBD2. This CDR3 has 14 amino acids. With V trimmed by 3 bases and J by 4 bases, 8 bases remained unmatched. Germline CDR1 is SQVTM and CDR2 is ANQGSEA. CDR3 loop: CSVDTGGIGETQYF. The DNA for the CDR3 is TGCAGCGTTGATACCGGGGGGATCGGAGAGACCCAGTACTTC. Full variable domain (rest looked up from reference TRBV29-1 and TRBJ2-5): SAVISQKPSRDICQRGTSLTIQCQVDSQVTMMFWYRQQPGQSLTLIATANQGSEATYESGFVIDKFPISRPNLTFSTLTVSNMSPEDSSIYLCSVDTGGIGETQYFGPGTRLLVL.

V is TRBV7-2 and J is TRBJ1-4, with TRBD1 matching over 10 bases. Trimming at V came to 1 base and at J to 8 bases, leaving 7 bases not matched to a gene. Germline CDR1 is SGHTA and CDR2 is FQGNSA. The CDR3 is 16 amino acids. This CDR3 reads CASSLVFGTGEEKLFF. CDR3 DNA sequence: TGTGCCAGCAGCTTAGTTTTCGGGACAGGGGAAGAAAAACTGTTTTTT.